The clone carrying this T cell receptor beta chain was found many times. Its specificity is not known. The data stem from a study of identical twins. Regarding the study as a whole: Cord blood beta clonotypes that were abundant carried fewer insertions, and memory repertoires showed no such trend.

From germline, CDR1 is MDHEN and CDR2 SYDVKM. The V and J ends lost 5 bases and 10 bases, in that order; junction bases with no gene match: 11. This CDR3 comprises 15 residues. TCRdb passed the 5' RACE reads through MiXCR, listing each CDR3 protein once. The sample lists 650,000 to 800,000 distinct CDR3 sequences; less than 10% were seen once. These data are also associated with another study on yellow fever vaccine responses in identical twins.

The chain is built from TRBV28 and TRBJ1-4, with TRBD1 matching over 9 bases. The receptor was isolated from a woman aged 18-29 years in good health. Sequenced input: PBMCs. The CDR3 sequence: CASSPPPGTGSKLFF. The DNA for the CDR3 is TGTGCCAGCAGTCCTCCCCCGGGGACAGGGTCAAAACTGTTTTTT. Together with reference TRBV28 and TRBJ1-4, the CDR3 gives the full variable domain: DVKVTQSSRYLVKRTGEKVFLECVQDMDHENMFWYRQDPGLGLRLIYFSYDVKMKEKGDIPEGYSVSREKKERFSLILESASTNQTSMYLCASSPPPGTGSKLFFGSGTQLSVL.